This record concerns one T cell receptor (beta chain) sequence. The data are from a study of T-cell reconstitution after alpha-beta-depleted transplantation in children. J gave up 3 bases and V 5 bases, and 7 bases lay outside the gene matches. The germline CDR1 and CDR2 sequences are MNHEY and SVGEGT. The CDR3 sequence is 14 residues long. Unique molecular identifiers were used to barcode this TCRbeta library. A single record per CDR3 protein comes from TCRdb applying MiXCR to the PCR reads. The data hold roughly 500,000 distinct CDR3 sequences, with around 13% observed a single time. The chain is built from TRBV6-2 or TRBV6-3 and TRBJ2-7; 7 nucleotides agree with TRBD1. The source of this sequence is a human donor who donated a stem cell graft to a child with combined immunodeficiency. Sequencing was performed on PBMCs from the stem cell graft donor, taken from the stem cell graft. CDR3 nucleotides: TGTGCCAGCAGTCATCTTACAGGGGTCTACGAGCAGTACTTC. This sequence encodes CASSHLTGVYEQYF.